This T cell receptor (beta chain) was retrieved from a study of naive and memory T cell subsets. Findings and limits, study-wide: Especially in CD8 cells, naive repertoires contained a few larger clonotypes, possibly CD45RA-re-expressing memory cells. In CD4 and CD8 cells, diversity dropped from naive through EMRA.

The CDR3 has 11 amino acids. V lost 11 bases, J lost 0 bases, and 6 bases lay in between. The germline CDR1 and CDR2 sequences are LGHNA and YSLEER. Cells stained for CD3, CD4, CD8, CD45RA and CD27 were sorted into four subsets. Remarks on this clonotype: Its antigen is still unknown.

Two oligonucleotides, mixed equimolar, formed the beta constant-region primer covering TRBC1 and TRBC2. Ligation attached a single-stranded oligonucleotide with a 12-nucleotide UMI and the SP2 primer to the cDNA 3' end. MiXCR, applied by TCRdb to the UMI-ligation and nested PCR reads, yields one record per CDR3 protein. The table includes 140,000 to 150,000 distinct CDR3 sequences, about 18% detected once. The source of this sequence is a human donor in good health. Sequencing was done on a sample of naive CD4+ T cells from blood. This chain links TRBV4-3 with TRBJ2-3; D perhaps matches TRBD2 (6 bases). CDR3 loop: CAAGSTDTQYF. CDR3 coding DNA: TGCGCCGCGGGGAGCACAGATACGCAGTATTTT.